Each of the 28 T cell receptor beta chains below was sequenced from the same sample in a study of breast tumors, draining lymph nodes, adjacent tissues. The lymph nodes were axillary draining lymph nodes from breast cancer patients. In TCRdb, the multiplex PCR reads were re-called with MiXCR into one record per CDR3 protein. This table holds approximately 100,000 distinct CDR3 sequences, roughly 29% found once. Source material: axillary lymph node tissue. These receptors all stem from a female donor with breast cancer. Some clones in this sample may be carry-over from other donors' samples.

This chain uses TRBV5-6 with TRBJ2-5; D is perhaps TRBD1 (6 bases). Trimming cost V 2 bases and J 6 bases, with 20 bases left between them. The length of the CDR3 is 16 residues. The V gene's germline CDR1 is SGHDT and CDR2 YYEEEE. The CDR3, as DNA: TGTGCCAGCAGCTTAATCTCAGGACAGTTCTTGCAGACCCAGTACTTC. Translating gives CASSLISGQFLQTQYF.

The sample holds many counts of this clonotype. One base away lies a much larger clone, so this may be a sequencing read error. The chain uses TRBV20-1 and TRBJ2-5, with 7 positions matching TRBD1. Germline lookup yields CDR1 DFQATT and CDR2 SNEGSKA (reference sequence). The V gene end was trimmed by 1 base and the J gene end by 7 bases; junction bases not matched to a gene: 9. The CDR3 is made up of 14 amino acids. The CDR3 sequence: CSARVVRGRATQYF. DNA of the CDR3: TGCAGTGCTAGAGTAGTAAGGGGGCGGGCGACCCAGTACTTC.

The DNA of the CDR3 is TGTGCCAGCAGTGAACGGGCGGTGAATGAAAAACTGTTTTTT. It specifies CASSERAVNEKLFF. The chain has TRBV6-1 and TRBJ1-4, with D unclear. The V end was cut by 2 bases, the J end by 5 bases, with 9 bases between. There are 14 residues in the CDR3. Germline V gives CDR1 MNHNS, CDR2 SASEGT.

The rearrangement uses TRBV12-3 or TRBV12-4 and TRBJ1-6, with 7 bases identical to TRBD1. This CDR3 contains 18 residues. The J segment lost 4 bases and the V segment lost 5 bases, leaving 14 bases of the junction unmatched. The CDR3 nucleotides read TGTGCCAGCAGTCGCAACTTTTACAGGGGAATTTATAATTCACCCCTCCACTTT. It codes for CASSRNFYRGIYNSPLHF.

This clonotype was seen many times. The chain is built from TRBV6-2 or TRBV6-3 and TRBJ1-2; D gene ambiguous. V lost 5 bases to trimming and J lost 2 bases, with 15 bases between them. Germline V gene data show CDR1 as MNHEY and CDR2 as SVGEGT. This CDR3 is 15 amino acids long. CDR3 bases: TGTGCCAGCAGTCACGGACCCCTCACAAACTATGGCTACACCTTC. Protein sequence: CASSHGPLTNYGYTF.

A remark on this clonotype: The conserved closing phenylalanine or tryptophan is absent in this CDR3, likely reflecting a read error. The chain links TRBV3-1 to TRBJ1-1; D may be TRBD1 (6 bases). The CDR3 loop spans 15 amino acids. Germline CDR1 reads LGHDT; CDR2 reads YNNKEL (reference sequence). Trimming left V 4 bases short and J 3 bases short, with 15 bases between. CDR3: CASSLSWGHDTEAFI. DNA for the CDR3: TGTGCCAGCAGCCTGAGTTGGGGGCACGACACTGAAGCTTTCATT.

This clonotype was observed many times. V gene TRBV12-3 or TRBV12-4 combines with J gene TRBJ1-3, with no clear D. The ends were cut back, 2 bases at V and 2 bases at J, with 7 bases in the middle. The CDR3 totals 14 residues. The CDR3 DNA follows: TGTGCCAGCAGTTTAAAGGGTCCTGGAAACACCATATATTTT. It codes for CASSLKGPGNTIYF.

With regard to this clonotype: This may be a read error: a much more frequent sequence differs by one nucleotide. The conserved phenylalanine or tryptophan normally closing the CDR3 is absent here, so this likely arose from a read error. The V call is TRBV11-2, the J call TRBJ2-1; tentative D call: TRBD2 (6 bases). Between the trimmed V and J ends, which lost 1 base and 9 bases, there was a span of 10 bases. Germline CDR1 is SGHAT and CDR2 is FQNNGV. The CDR3 extends over 13 amino acids. CDR3 sequence reads: CASSLVGGSEQFS. CDR3 nucleotide sequence: TGTGCCAGCAGCTTAGTGGGGGGTAGTGAGCAGTTCTCC.

This clonotype showed up many times. The gene calls are TRBV7-9 and TRBJ1-2; 10 nucleotides agree with TRBD1. Germline trimming cut 5 bases from V and 7 bases from J; bases unmatched to any gene: 16. This CDR3 comprises 17 residues. The germline CDR1 and CDR2 sequences are SEHNR and FQNEAQ (reference sequence). The CDR3 region is CASSARDRGTRTAGYTF. The CDR3 coding sequence is TGTGCCAGCAGCGCCCGGGACAGGGGAACTCGGACTGCTGGCTACACCTTC.

This clonotype has ten or more counts. The rearrangement uses TRBV12-3 or TRBV12-4 and TRBJ1-2; tentative D call: TRBD1 (5 bases). The V end lost 3 bases, the J end lost 7 bases, and 18 bases lay between the germline ends. CDR3 length equals 15 residues. As DNA, the CDR3 is TGTGCCAGCAGTTTGGCGGCAGGGAGTCACTTTGGCTACACCTTC. Translated, it gives CASSLAAGSHFGYTF.

The chain has TRBV5-4 and TRBJ2-3; TRBD1 might be the D (5 bases). The DNA matches TRBJ1-5 better at its end, which makes the J call doubtful. Looked up from germline, CDR1 is SGHNT and CDR2 is YYREEE (reference sequence). This CDR3 region has 15 residues. The CDR3 spells CASSRAAGVTDTQHF. The DNA of the CDR3 is TGTGCCAGCAGCCGGGCCGCGGGGGTCACAGATACGCAGCATTTT.

This rearrangement joins TRBV7-9 to TRBJ1-1; D call uncertain. The CDR3 is 14 residues long. Germline loops: CDR1 SEHNR, CDR2 FQNEAQ (reference sequence). Trimming shortened V by 1 base and J by 1 base, and 7 bases separated the two germline ends. The CDR3 region is CASSLGTPNTEAFF. CDR3 in DNA: TGTGCCAGCAGCTTAGGGACCCCGAACACTGAAGCTTTCTTT. The entire variable domain, with the rest obtained from reference TRBV7-9 and TRBJ1-1, is as follows: DTGVSQNPRHKITKRGQNVTFRCDPISEHNRLYWYRQTLGQGPEFLTYFQNEAQLEKSRLLSDRFSAERPKGSFSTLEIQRTEQGDSAMYLCASSLGTPNTEAFFGQGTRLTVV.

This clonotype was observed many times. The rearrangement joins TRBV11-3 to TRBJ2-4; 10 positions agree with TRBD1. Germline-derived CDR1 and CDR2 are SGHNT and YENEEA. The V and J ends lost 6 bases and 11 bases, in that order; junction bases with no gene match: 7. The CDR3 is 13 residues long. In nucleotides, the CDR3 is TGTGCCAGCAGTCCTGGAGGACAGGGGGTTCAGTACTTC. Amino acids: CASSPGGQGVQYF.

This clonotype came up many times. The chain links TRBV5-1 to TRBJ1-2; 9 bases agree with TRBD1. With 4 bases clipped from V and 8 bases from J, the junction kept 9 bases outside the gene matches. The germline CDR1 and CDR2 sequences are SGHRS and YFSETQ. The CDR3 spans 14 residues. CDR3 sequence: CASSVVGQGNGYTF. The CDR3 DNA reads TGCGCCAGCAGCGTAGTGGGACAGGGTAACGGCTACACCTTC.

Comments on this clonotype: This sequence may be a read error, since a much larger clone differs from it by one base. The rearrangement uses TRBV3-1 and TRBJ2-2; 8 bases agree with TRBD2. This CDR3 has 18 residues. In germline, CDR1 is LGHDT, CDR2 YNNKEL (reference sequence). The CDR3 sequence: CASSQVHFGAGVTGELVF. The DNA for the CDR3 is TGTGCCAGCAGCCAAGTCCACTTCGGAGCGGGAGTTACCGGGGAGCTGGTTTTT.

This clonotype was detected ten times or more. The V call is TRBV5-4, the J call TRBJ2-5; possibly TRBD1 for D (5 bases). The ends were cut back, 4 bases at V and 5 bases at J, with 18 bases in the middle. The CDR3 is 15 amino acids. Germline loops: CDR1 SGHNT, CDR2 YYREEE (reference sequence). In DNA, the CDR3 is TGTGCCAGCAGCCAAGAGACAGCGTTCGTGGAGACCCAGTACTTC. Its translation is CASSQETAFVETQYF. Drawing the rest from reference TRBV5-4 and TRBJ2-5, the complete variable domain is ETGVTQSPTHLIKTRGQQVTLRCSSQSGHNTVSWYQQALGQGPQFIFQYYREEENGRGNFPPRFSGLQFPNYSSELNVNALELDDSALYLCASSQETAFVETQYFGPGTRLLVL.

The chain uses TRBV7-8 and TRBJ1-1; no clear D gene. The germline gives CDR1 SGHVS, CDR2 FQNEAQ. Trimming removed 7 bases at V and 1 base at J, with 4 bases between. This CDR3 comprises 11 residues. CDR3 sequence (DNA): TGTGCCAGCATCACGAACACTGAAGCTTTCTTT. Protein product: CASITNTEAFF.

In its sample, this clonotype was seen once. V usage is TRBV7-2 and J usage is TRBJ2-3; 8 bases fit TRBD2. Germline V gives CDR1 SGHTA, CDR2 FQGNSA. V lost 4 bases to trimming and J lost 9 bases; unmatched junction nucleotides: 9. The CDR3 loop spans 14 amino acids. The CDR3 DNA reads TGTGCCAGCAGCTCCGGACTAGCAACAGTCACGCAGTATTTT. This translates into CASSSGLATVTQYF. The full variable domain, with the rest looked up from reference TRBV7-2 and TRBJ2-3, is GAGVSQSPSNKVTEKGKDVELRCDPISGHTALYWYRQSLGQGLEFLIYFQGNSAPDKSGLPSDRFSAERTGGSVSTLTIQRTQQEDSAVYLCASSSGLATVTQYFGPGTRLTVL.

Remarks on this clonotype: It is likely a read error, because the conserved phenylalanine at the end of the CDR3 is missing. The V gene is TRBV7-3, the J gene TRBJ1-1, with 7 bases that match TRBD1. Germline V CDR1 and CDR2: SGHTA, FQGTGA. The CDR3 has 14 residues. CDR3 residues: CASSLRQGGTDAFL. Here the CDR3 DNA reads TGTGCCAGCAGCCTTCGACAGGGAGGGACTGATGCTTTCCTT.

About this clonotype itself: One junction end does not reproduce the germline sequence, and a read error may be involved. The J gene is TRBJ1-1, the V gene TRBV5-1; 10 bases map to TRBD1. This CDR3 comprises 16 residues. Per germline, CDR1 SGHRS and CDR2 YFSETQ. DNA of the CDR3: TGCACCAGCAGCTTGGTACGGACAGGGGGAAATACTGAAGCTTTCTTT. Translating it yields CTSSLVRTGGNTEAFF.

This clonotype was seen many times. The genes are TRBV5-6 and TRBJ2-1; TRBD2 aligns across 10 bases. CDR1 is SGHDT, CDR2 YYEEEE, per germline. CDR3 length: 15 residues. V trimming: 4 bases; J trimming: 6 bases; junction bases outside the gene matches: 7. The CDR3 region is CASSLRAGGLNEQFF. DNA for the CDR3: TGTGCCAGCAGCCTACGAGCGGGGGGGCTCAATGAGCAGTTCTTC.

In regard to this clonotype: Just one base apart from a much larger clone, this may be a read error. This chain joins TRBV5-1 and TRBJ2-1; 7 bases align to TRBD1. Germline V gene data show CDR1 as SGHRS and CDR2 as YFSETQ. The CDR3 has 16 residues. Trimming took 4 bases from V and 7 from J; bases not matched to a gene: 14. DNA for the CDR3: TGCGCCAGCAGCAATGGGTGGTGGACAGGCGGTAATGAGCAGTTCTTC. Protein product: CASSNGWWTGGNEQFF.

This clonotype was seen many times. The chain couples TRBV7-9 to TRBJ2-1; TRBD2 matches 12 bases. CDR3 size: 15 residues. V trimming: 2 bases; J trimming: 4 bases; junction bases outside the gene matches: 0. Germline V gene data show CDR1 as SEHNR and CDR2 as FQNEAQ (reference sequence). In DNA, the CDR3 is TGTGCCAGCAGCTTAACTAGCGGGGGGTACAATGAGCAGTTCTTC. Translating it yields CASSLTSGGYNEQFF. Full variable domain (rest looked up from reference TRBV7-9 and TRBJ2-1): DTGVSQNPRHKITKRGQNVTFRCDPISEHNRLYWYRQTLGQGPEFLTYFQNEAQLEKSRLLSDRFSAERPKGSFSTLEIQRTEQGDSAMYLCASSLTSGGYNEQFFGPGTRLTVL.

This clonotype was recorded at least ten times. A much larger clone is a single base away; this may be a read error. The V gene is TRBV7-2, the J gene TRBJ2-6; D possibly corresponds to TRBD1 (5 bases). This CDR3 is 15 amino acids long. Germline CDR1 is SGHTA and CDR2 is FQGNSA. CDR3 sequence reads: CASSSVPAGANVLPF. The CDR3 DNA sequence: TGTGCCAGCAGTTCGGTTCCGGCTGGGGCCAACGTCCTGCCTTTC. The full variable domain, with the rest looked up from reference TRBV7-2 and TRBJ2-6, is GAGVSQSPSNKVTEKGKDVELRCDPISGHTALYWYRQSLGQGLEFLIYFQGNSAPDKSGLPSDRFSAERTGGSVSTLTIQRTQQEDSAVYLCASSSVPAGANVLPFGAGSRLTVL.

A note on this clonotype: A read error may be the cause here, since a much bigger clone is one base away. The chain uses TRBV20-1 and TRBJ2-7; no reliable D call. In germline, CDR1 is DFQATT, CDR2 SNEGSKA (reference sequence). The CDR3 consists of 14 residues. V lost 3 bases, J lost 3 bases, and 15 bases lay in between. DNA of the CDR3: TGCAGTGCTAGCCGGCCTGCTGGTTTCTACGAGCAGTACTTC. Its translation is CSASRPAGFYEQYF.

The sample holds many counts of this clonotype. This chain connects TRBV6-2 or TRBV6-3 to TRBJ2-3; D is unresolved. The CDR3 extends over 11 amino acids. Germline V lookup: CDR1 MNHEY, CDR2 SVGEGT. The V end was cut by 10 bases, the J end by 3 bases, with 8 bases between. CDR3 DNA sequence: TGTGCCACTGGGCTGACAGATACGCAGTATTTT. As protein: CATGLTDTQYF.

Details on this clonotype: An end of the junction does not agree with germline; a read error may underlie this. J is TRBJ2-1 and V is TRBV19; D tentatively reads TRBD1 or TRBD2 (7 bases each). The CDR3 totals 16 residues. Germline loops: CDR1 LNHDA, CDR2 SQIVND (reference sequence). The CDR3 reads CASSMGGDSLDDEQFF. The CDR3 nucleotides are TGTGCCAGTAGTATGGGGGGGGACAGCCTCGACGATGAGCAGTTCTTT.

The sample holds many counts of this clonotype. CDR3 protein: CASSFNIAAEQFF. For the CDR3, the DNA is TGTGCCAGCAGTTTTAACATAGCGGCTGAGCAGTTCTTC. The J gene is TRBJ2-1, the V gene TRBV12-3 or TRBV12-4, with a weak D call TRBD2 (6 bases). There are 13 residues in the CDR3. Between the trimmed V and J ends, which lost 3 bases and 9 bases, there was a span of 12 bases.